The rows below give T cell receptor beta chains drawn from one sample of a study of T cell responses to AZD1222 COVID-19 vaccine. Clones were sequenced by immunoSEQ multiplex PCR, and TCRdb holds only the in-frame ones, with some missing. The table includes 95,000 to 150,000 clones, around 90% detected once. This material consisted of peripheral blood, taken 28 days after the second AZD1222 dose. The receptors were sampled from an adult who received the AZD1222 COVID-19 vaccine. Each CDR3 is given with its conserved first and last residue. D genes are given only for firm matches. A row's size may be missing; if present it is once, few, many or a size class.

v_call: TRBV6-5; clone_size: .; j_call: TRBJ2-3; d_call: .; cdr3_aa: CASSYDGDHTQYF; cdr3_nt: TGTGCCAGCAGTTACGACGGGGATCATACGCAGTATTTT
v_call: TRBV7-9; clone_size: .; j_call: TRBJ2-1; d_call: .; cdr3_aa: CASNSYRSTEQFF; cdr3_nt: TGTGCCAGCAACTCATATAGGAGTACTGAGCAGTTCTTC
v_call: TRBV19; clone_size: .; j_call: TRBJ1-2; d_call: TRBD1; cdr3_aa: CASSRPTGDGNYGYTF; cdr3_nt: TGTGCCAGTAGTAGACCGACAGGGGACGGTAACTATGGCTACACCTTC
v_call: TRBV5-4; clone_size: .; j_call: TRBJ1-4; d_call: TRBD1; cdr3_aa: CASSLEQGQNEKLFF; cdr3_nt: TGTGCCAGCAGCTTGGAACAGGGGCAGAATGAAAAACTGTTTTTT
v_call: TRBV29-1; clone_size: .; j_call: TRBJ1-5; d_call: TRBD1; cdr3_aa: CSVGQGSGQPQHF; cdr3_nt: TGCAGCGTCGGACAGGGGTCAGGACAGCCCCAGCATTTT
v_call: TRBV19; clone_size: .; j_call: TRBJ1-1; d_call: .; cdr3_aa: CASSIAAGNTEAFF; cdr3_nt: TGTGCCAGTAGTATCGCCGCCGGGAACACTGAAGCTTTCTTT
v_call: TRBV5-4; clone_size: few; j_call: TRBJ1-1; d_call: TRBD1; cdr3_aa: CASSLGSGGHTEAFF; cdr3_nt: TGTGCCAGCAGCTTGGGTTCAGGGGGCCACACTGAAGCTTTCTTT
v_call: TRBV9; clone_size: .; j_call: TRBJ2-1; d_call: TRBD2; cdr3_aa: CASSVAGGIGEQFF; cdr3_nt: TGTGCCAGCAGCGTAGCGGGGGGGATAGGTGAGCAGTTCTTC
v_call: TRBV3-1/TRBV3-2; clone_size: once; j_call: TRBJ1-1; d_call: .; cdr3_aa: CASSQFLGRGGEAFF; cdr3_nt: TGTGCCAGCAGCCAATTTTTGGGACGGGGGGGTGAAGCTTTCTTT
v_call: TRBV7-9; clone_size: .; j_call: TRBJ1-4; d_call: .; cdr3_aa: CASQPGNEKLFF; cdr3_nt: TGTGCCAGCCAGCCAGGGAATGAAAAACTGTTTTTT
v_call: TRBV19; clone_size: .; j_call: TRBJ1-5; d_call: .; cdr3_aa: CASSPGINQPQHF; cdr3_nt: TGTGCCAGCTCCCCGGGTATCAATCAGCCCCAGCATTTT
v_call: TRBV5-8; clone_size: .; j_call: TRBJ1-2; d_call: .; cdr3_aa: CASSFRDYGYTF; cdr3_nt: TGTGCCAGCAGCTTCAGGGACTATGGCTACACCTTC
v_call: TRBV5-1; clone_size: .; j_call: TRBJ2-1; d_call: TRBD1; cdr3_aa: CASTNGPGQDYNEQFF; cdr3_nt: TGCGCCAGCACCAATGGCCCGGGACAGGACTACAATGAGCAGTTCTTC
v_call: TRBV3-1/TRBV3-2; clone_size: .; j_call: TRBJ1-1; d_call: TRBD1; cdr3_aa: CASRPGQGAGAAFF; cdr3_nt: TGTGCCAGCAGGCCGGGCCAGGGGGCGGGGGCAGCTTTCTTT
v_call: TRBV3-1/TRBV3-2; clone_size: few; j_call: TRBJ1-1; d_call: .; cdr3_aa: CASSQGSGRNTEAFF; cdr3_nt: TGTGCCAGCAGCCAAGGTTCAGGGCGTAACACTGAAGCTTTCTTT
v_call: TRBV27; clone_size: .; j_call: TRBJ1-2; d_call: .; cdr3_aa: CASTRAGTFYGYTF; cdr3_nt: TGTGCCAGCACAAGGGCCGGGACCTTCTATGGCTACACCTTC
v_call: TRBV14; clone_size: few; j_call: TRBJ1-6; d_call: TRBD1; cdr3_aa: CASSQNRGGNSPLHF; cdr3_nt: TGTGCCAGCAGTCAAAACAGGGGTGGTAATTCACCCCTCCACTTT
v_call: TRBV11-2; clone_size: once; j_call: TRBJ2-5; d_call: .; cdr3_aa: CASSRGTQETQYF; cdr3_nt: TGTGCCAGCAGCCGGGGGACACAAGAGACCCAGTACTTC
v_call: TRBV4-1; clone_size: .; j_call: TRBJ2-2; d_call: .; cdr3_aa: CASSASVNTGELFF; cdr3_nt: TGCGCCAGCAGCGCTTCTGTGAACACCGGGGAGCTGTTTTTT
v_call: TRBV7-8; clone_size: .; j_call: TRBJ1-1; d_call: .; cdr3_aa: CASSLARGGTEAFF; cdr3_nt: TGTGCCAGCAGCTTAGCCCGGGGAGGGACTGAAGCTTTCTTT
v_call: TRBV7-9; clone_size: .; j_call: TRBJ2-2; d_call: .; cdr3_aa: CASSLAVNGELFF; cdr3_nt: TGTGCCAGCAGCTTGGCAGTCAACGGGGAGCTGTTTTTT
v_call: TRBV3-1/TRBV3-2; clone_size: .; j_call: TRBJ1-5; d_call: TRBD1; cdr3_aa: CASSNRDRAPYSNQPQHF; cdr3_nt: TGTGCCAGCAGCAACCGGGACAGGGCACCTTATAGCAATCAGCCCCAGCATTTT
v_call: TRBV10-3; clone_size: once; j_call: TRBJ2-2; d_call: .; cdr3_aa: CAISDGTGELFF; cdr3_nt: TGTGCCATATCCGATGGGACCGGGGAGCTGTTTTTT
v_call: TRBV10-3; clone_size: .; j_call: TRBJ1-5; d_call: .; cdr3_aa: CAASGTLYNQPQHF; cdr3_nt: TGTGCCGCCTCCGGAACACTATACAATCAGCCCCAGCATTTT
v_call: TRBV4-2; clone_size: once; j_call: TRBJ2-1; d_call: TRBD2; cdr3_aa: CASSRSGGSYNEQFF; cdr3_nt: TGTGCCAGCAGCCGGTCGGGGGGCTCCTACAATGAGCAGTTCTTC
v_call: TRBV28; clone_size: once; j_call: TRBJ1-5; d_call: .; cdr3_aa: CASNPFLNQPQHF; cdr3_nt: TGTGCCAGCAACCCCTTCTTAAATCAGCCCCAGCATTTT
v_call: TRBV27; clone_size: once; j_call: TRBJ1-4; d_call: .; cdr3_aa: CASSFLGTSNEKLFF; cdr3_nt: TGTGCCAGCAGTTTCTTGGGGACAAGTAATGAAAAACTGTTTTTT
v_call: TRBV7-2; clone_size: .; j_call: TRBJ2-1; d_call: TRBD2; cdr3_aa: CASSPRSGGYNEQFF; cdr3_nt: TGTGCCAGCAGCCCCAGGAGCGGGGGTTACAATGAGCAGTTCTTC
v_call: TRBV7-2; clone_size: .; j_call: TRBJ1-2; d_call: .; cdr3_aa: CASSLPRNYGYTF; cdr3_nt: TGTGCCAGCAGCTTGCCCAGAAACTATGGCTACACCTTC
v_call: TRBV5-8; clone_size: .; j_call: TRBJ2-5; d_call: .; cdr3_aa: CASSPGRVNPQETQYF; cdr3_nt: TGTGCCAGCAGCCCTGGCAGGGTTAACCCCCAAGAGACCCAGTACTTC
v_call: TRBV10-3; clone_size: .; j_call: TRBJ1-1; d_call: TRBD1; cdr3_aa: CAIRRDREQPLEAFF; cdr3_nt: TGTGCCATCAGGAGGGACAGGGAGCAACCCTTAGAAGCTTTCTTT
v_call: TRBV6-5; clone_size: .; j_call: TRBJ1-1; d_call: .; cdr3_aa: CASSYSRINTEAFF; cdr3_nt: TGTGCCAGCAGTTACTCGAGAATTAACACTGAAGCTTTCTTT
v_call: TRBV6-6; clone_size: .; j_call: TRBJ1-2; d_call: .; cdr3_aa: CASSVQSPGGYTF; cdr3_nt: TGTGCCAGCAGCGTACAGTCCCCCGGGGGCTACACCTTC
v_call: TRBV28; clone_size: .; j_call: TRBJ1-1; d_call: .; cdr3_aa: CASRSGTYTEAFF; cdr3_nt: TGTGCCAGCAGGTCCGGGACGTACACTGAAGCTTTCTTT
v_call: TRBV9; clone_size: .; j_call: TRBJ1-1; d_call: .; cdr3_aa: CASSVGLQRLNTEAFF; cdr3_nt: TGTGCCAGCAGCGTAGGACTACAGAGATTGAACACTGAAGCTTTCTTT
v_call: TRBV15; clone_size: .; j_call: TRBJ2-7; d_call: TRBD1; cdr3_aa: CATSSPDRGNEQYF; cdr3_nt: TGTGCCACCAGCAGCCCCGACAGGGGCAACGAGCAGTACTTC
v_call: TRBV2; clone_size: once; j_call: TRBJ1-5; d_call: TRBD1; cdr3_aa: CASSDAYPGTVSNQPQHF; cdr3_nt: TGTGCCAGCAGTGACGCTTACCCAGGGACAGTCAGCAATCAGCCCCAGCATTTT
v_call: TRBV4-3; clone_size: .; j_call: TRBJ1-1; d_call: .; cdr3_aa: CASSQLQGGTEAFF; cdr3_nt: TGCGCCAGCAGCCAGCTGCAGGGTGGGACTGAAGCTTTCTTT
v_call: TRBV27; clone_size: .; j_call: TRBJ1-2; d_call: .; cdr3_aa: CASSLRAGIDYGYTF; cdr3_nt: TGTGCCAGCAGTTTAAGGGCAGGGATAGACTATGGCTACACCTTC
v_call: TRBV7-2; clone_size: .; j_call: TRBJ2-7; d_call: .; cdr3_aa: CASSFRGSYEQYF; cdr3_nt: TGTGCCAGCAGCTTCAGGGGCTCCTACGAGCAGTACTTC
v_call: TRBV2; clone_size: .; j_call: TRBJ2-5; d_call: .; cdr3_aa: CASLRAGRETQYF; cdr3_nt: TGTGCCAGCCTGAGGGCAGGGAGGGAGACCCAGTACTTC